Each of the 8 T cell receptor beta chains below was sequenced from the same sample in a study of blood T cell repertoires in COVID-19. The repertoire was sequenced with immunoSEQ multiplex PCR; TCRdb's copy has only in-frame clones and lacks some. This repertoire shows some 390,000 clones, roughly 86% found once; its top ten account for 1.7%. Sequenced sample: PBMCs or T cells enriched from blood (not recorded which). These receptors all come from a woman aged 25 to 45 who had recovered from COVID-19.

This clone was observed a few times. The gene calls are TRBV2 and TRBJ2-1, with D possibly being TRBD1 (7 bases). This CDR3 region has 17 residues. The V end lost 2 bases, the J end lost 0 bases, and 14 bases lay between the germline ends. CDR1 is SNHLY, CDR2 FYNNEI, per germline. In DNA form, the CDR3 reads TGTGCCAGCAGTGAACGGAGGGGGCGAAACTCCTACAATGAGCAGTTCTTC. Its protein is CASSERRGRNSYNEQFF.

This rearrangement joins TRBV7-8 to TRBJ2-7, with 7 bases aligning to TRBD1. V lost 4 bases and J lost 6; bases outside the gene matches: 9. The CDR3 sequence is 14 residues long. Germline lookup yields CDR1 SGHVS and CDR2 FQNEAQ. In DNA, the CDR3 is TGTGCCAGCAGCTCTAACAGGGGAATCCCCGAGCAGTACTTC. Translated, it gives CASSSNRGIPEQYF. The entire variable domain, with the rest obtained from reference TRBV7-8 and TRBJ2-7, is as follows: GAGVSQSPRYKVAKRGQDVALRCDPISGHVSLFWYQQALGQGPEFLTYFQNEAQLDKSGLPSDRFFAERPEGSVSTLKIQRTQQEDSAVYLCASSSNRGIPEQYFGPGTRLTVT.

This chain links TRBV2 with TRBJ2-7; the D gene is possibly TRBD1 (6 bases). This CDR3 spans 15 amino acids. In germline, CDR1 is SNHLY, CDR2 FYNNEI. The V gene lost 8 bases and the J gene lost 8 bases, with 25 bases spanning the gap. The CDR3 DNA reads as TGTGCCAGCCTTCAAGGCGCTAACACAGGGCGTAAGCAGTACTTC. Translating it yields CASLQGANTGRKQYF.

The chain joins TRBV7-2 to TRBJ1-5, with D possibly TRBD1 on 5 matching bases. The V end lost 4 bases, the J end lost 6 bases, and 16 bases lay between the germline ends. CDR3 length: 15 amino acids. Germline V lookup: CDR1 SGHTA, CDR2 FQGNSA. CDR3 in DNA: TGTGCCAGCAGCTCGCAGGGTCCCAGTTCTCAGCCCCAGCATTTT. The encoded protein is CASSSQGPSSQPQHF.

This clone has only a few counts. CDR3 protein: CASSGLAGVGELFF. In DNA form, the CDR3 reads TGCGCCAGCAGTGGACTAGCGGGAGTCGGGGAGCTGTTTTTT. The chain recombines TRBV10-1 with TRBJ2-2; the match to TRBD2 covers 12 bases. The CDR3 totals 14 residues. Germline V gene data show CDR1 as WNHNN and CDR2 as SYGVQD (reference sequence). The V segment lost 4 bases and the J segment 7 bases; nucleotides outside the gene matches: 1.

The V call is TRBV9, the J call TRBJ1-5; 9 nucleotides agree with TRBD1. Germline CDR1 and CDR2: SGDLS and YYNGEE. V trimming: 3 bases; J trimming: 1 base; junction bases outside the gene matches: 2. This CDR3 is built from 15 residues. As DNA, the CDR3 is TGTGCCAGCAGCGCTGGACAGGGGAGCAATCAGCCCCAGCATTTT. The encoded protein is CASSAGQGSNQPQHF.

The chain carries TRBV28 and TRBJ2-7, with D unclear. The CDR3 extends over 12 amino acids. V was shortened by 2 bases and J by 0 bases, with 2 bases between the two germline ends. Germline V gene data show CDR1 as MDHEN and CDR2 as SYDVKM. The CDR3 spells CASSLRSYEQYF. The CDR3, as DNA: TGTGCCAGCAGTTTACGCTCCTACGAGCAGTACTTC.

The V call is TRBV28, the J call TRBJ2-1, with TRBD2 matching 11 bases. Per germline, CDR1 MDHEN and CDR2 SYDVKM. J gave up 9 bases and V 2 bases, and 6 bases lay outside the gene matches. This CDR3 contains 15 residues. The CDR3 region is CASSLIGSGRGEQFF. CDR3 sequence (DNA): TGTGCCAGCAGTTTAATCGGTAGCGGGAGGGGTGAGCAGTTCTTC.